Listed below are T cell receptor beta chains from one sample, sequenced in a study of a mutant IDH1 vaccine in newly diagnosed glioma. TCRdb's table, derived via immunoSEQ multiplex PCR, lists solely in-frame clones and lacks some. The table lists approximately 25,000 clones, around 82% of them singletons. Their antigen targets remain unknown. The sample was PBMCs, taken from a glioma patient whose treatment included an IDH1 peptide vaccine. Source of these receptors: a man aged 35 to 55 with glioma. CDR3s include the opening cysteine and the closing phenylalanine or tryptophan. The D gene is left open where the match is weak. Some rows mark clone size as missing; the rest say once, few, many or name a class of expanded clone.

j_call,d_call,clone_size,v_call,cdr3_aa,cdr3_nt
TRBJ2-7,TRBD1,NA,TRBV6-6,CASSLGTGLYEQYF,TGTGCCAGCAGTCTTGGGACAGGCCTCTACGAGCAGTACTTC
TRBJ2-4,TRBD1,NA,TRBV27,CASSLQPGQPPENIQYF,TGTGCCAGCAGTTTACAACCGGGACAGCCTCCCGAAAACATTCAGTACTTC
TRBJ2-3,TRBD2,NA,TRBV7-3,CASSEGLGYTDTQYF,TGTGCCAGCAGCGAGGGACTAGGGTACACAGATACGCAGTATTTT
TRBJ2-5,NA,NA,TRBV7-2,CASSAQGRETQYF,TGTGCCAGCAGCGCGCAAGGACGAGAGACCCAGTACTTC
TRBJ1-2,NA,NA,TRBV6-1,CASSIDGHYGYTF,TGTGCCAGCAGTATCGACGGTCACTATGGCTACACCTTC
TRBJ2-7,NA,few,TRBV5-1,CASSLVVSPYEQYF,TGCGCCAGCAGCTTGGTAGTGTCCCCGTACGAGCAGTACTTC
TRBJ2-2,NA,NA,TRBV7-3,CASSLYPGELFF,TGTGCCAGCAGCTTATATCCCGGGGAGCTGTTTTTT
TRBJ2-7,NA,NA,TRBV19,CASSSSPSSAEQYF,TGTGCCAGTAGTAGTAGCCCATCTTCGGCCGAGCAGTACTTC
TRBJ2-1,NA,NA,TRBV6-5,CASSNLGEQFF,TGTGCCAGCAGTAACCTGGGTGAGCAGTTCTTC
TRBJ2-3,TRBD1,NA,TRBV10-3,CAGRGGFETDTQYF,TGTGCCGGAAGAGGGGGCTTTGAGACAGATACGCAGTATTTT
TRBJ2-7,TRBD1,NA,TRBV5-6,CASSLLGTGSSYEQYF,TGTGCCAGCAGCTTGCTAGGGACAGGGAGCTCCTACGAGCAGTACTTC
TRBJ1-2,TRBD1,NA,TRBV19,CASSISARGDYGYTF,TGTGCCAGTAGTATAAGCGCCAGGGGGGACTATGGCTACACCTTC
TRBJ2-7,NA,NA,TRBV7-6,CASSYRLGRGDEQYF,TGTGCCAGCAGCTACCGACTGGGGCGAGGCGACGAGCAGTACTTC
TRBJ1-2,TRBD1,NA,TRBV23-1,CASSQSDRRGSGYTF,TGCGCCAGCAGTCAATCGGACAGGAGGGGTTCTGGCTACACCTTC
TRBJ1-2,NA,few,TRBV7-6,CASKAYGYTF,TGTGCCAGCAAGGCTTATGGCTACACCTTC
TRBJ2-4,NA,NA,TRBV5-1,CASSLGSGGYIQYF,TGCGCCAGCAGCTTGGGATCTGGCGGGTACATTCAGTACTTC
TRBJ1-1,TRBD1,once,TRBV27,CASSLRSDRVRTEAFF,TGTGCCAGCAGTTTAAGGTCGGACAGGGTGAGAACTGAAGCTTTCTTT
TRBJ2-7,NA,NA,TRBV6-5,CASRRTGPSSEQYF,TGTGCCAGCAGGCGGACTGGTCCTTCTAGCGAGCAGTACTTC
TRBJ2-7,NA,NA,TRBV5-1,CASSFTWGASYEQYF,TGCGCCAGCAGCTTTACTTGGGGGGCCTCCTACGAGCAGTACTTC
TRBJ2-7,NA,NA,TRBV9,CASSVVGWRDSYEQYF,TGTGCCAGCAGCGTAGTAGGGTGGAGGGATTCCTACGAGCAGTACTTC
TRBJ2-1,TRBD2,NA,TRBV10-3,CAISESLPTSGSYNEQFF,TGTGCCATCAGTGAGTCGCTTCCGACTAGCGGGAGTTACAATGAGCAGTTCTTC
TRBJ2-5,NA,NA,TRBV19,CASSIGGAGQETQYF,TGTGCCAGTAGTATCGGTGGGGCGGGGCAAGAGACCCAGTACTTC
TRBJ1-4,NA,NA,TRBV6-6,CASSYLDRNEKLFF,TGTGCCAGCAGTTATTTGGACCGTAATGAAAAACTGTTTTTT
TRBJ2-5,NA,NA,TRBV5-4,CASSLLASRETQYF,TGTGCCAGCAGCTTGCTAGCGTCCAGAGAGACCCAGTACTTC
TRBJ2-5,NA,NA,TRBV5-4,CASSVTGTEQETQYF,TGTGCCAGCAGCGTCACCGGGACCGAACAAGAGACCCAGTACTTC
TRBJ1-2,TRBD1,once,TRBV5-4,CASSLVTGEYGYTF,TGTGCCAGCAGCTTGGTTACAGGGGAATATGGCTACACCTTC
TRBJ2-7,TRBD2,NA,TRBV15,CATSRAPLAGGLDAYEQYF,TGTGCCACCAGCAGAGCTCCTCTAGCGGGAGGGCTCGACGCCTACGAGCAGTACTTC
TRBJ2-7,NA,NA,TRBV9,CASSVCRRPRYEQYF,TGTGCCAGCAGCGTATGCAGGAGGCCGCGCTACGAGCAGTACTTC
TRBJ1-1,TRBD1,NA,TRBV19,CASSMGQIDTEAFF,TGTGCCAGTAGTATGGGACAGATTGACACTGAAGCTTTCTTT
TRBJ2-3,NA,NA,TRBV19,CASSPSTDTQYF,TGTGCCAGTAGTCCCTCCACAGATACGCAGTATTTT
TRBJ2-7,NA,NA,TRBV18,CASSLSGQVYEQYF,TGTGCCAGCTCACTCTCCGGTCAGGTCTACGAGCAGTACTTC
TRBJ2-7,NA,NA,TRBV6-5,CASSYDLPTGAYEQYF,TGTGCCAGCAGTTACGACCTCCCGACAGGAGCCTACGAGCAGTACTTC
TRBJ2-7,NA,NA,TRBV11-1,CASSLDPSWDEQYF,TGTGCCAGCAGCTTAGATCCATCCTGGGACGAGCAGTACTTC
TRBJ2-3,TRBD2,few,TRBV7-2,CASSHPTSVSPYF,TGTGCCAGCAGCCACCCCACTAGCGTTTCCCCGTATTTT
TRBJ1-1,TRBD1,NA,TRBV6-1,CASSRTGEAFF,TGTGCCAGCAGTAGGACAGGGGAAGCTTTCTTT
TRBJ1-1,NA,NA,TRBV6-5,CASHPRGNTEAFF,TGTGCCAGCCACCCCAGGGGGAACACTGAAGCTTTCTTT
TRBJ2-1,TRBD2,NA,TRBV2,CASNKGLAGGNEQFF,TGTGCCAGCAATAAGGGACTAGCGGGAGGAAATGAGCAGTTCTTC
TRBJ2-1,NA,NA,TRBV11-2,CASSLIPLDEQFF,TGTGCCAGCAGCTTAATCCCTCTCGATGAGCAGTTCTTC
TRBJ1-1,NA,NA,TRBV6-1,CASSEIWGYTEAFF,TGTGCCAGCAGTGAAATTTGGGGGTACACTGAAGCTTTCTTT
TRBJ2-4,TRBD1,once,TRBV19,CATKLRTGDGLAKNIQYF,TGTGCCACTAAACTTCGTACAGGGGACGGACTAGCCAAAAACATTCAGTACTTC
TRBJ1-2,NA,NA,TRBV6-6,CASTLDGNYGYTF,TGTGCCAGCACCCTTGACGGGAACTATGGCTACACCTTC